This TCR beta chain was captured by sequencing in a study of CD8 T cells in Susac syndrome (dated by TCRdb to between 2018 and 2021). A note on the overall study: Of the Susac syndrome patients who were sequenced, five or six had clinically active disease and eight were in clinical remission. The study used repertoire sequencing to test whether antigen drove CD8+ T cell activation and differentiation in Susac syndrome. At blood withdrawal, Susac syndrome patients were either therapy-naive, taking corticosteroids (in some cases with IVIg as well), or taking IVIg alone. Points the paper makes about the study in general: The CD4+ T cell repertoire of patients with Susac syndrome showed no detectable clonal expansion. The number of individuals in the TCR sequencing and HLA analysis was recognized as being relatively small.

The CDR3 starts with the cysteine, ends with the phenylalanine, and has 15 residues. Kept here is only the CDR3 DNA, which spans 45 bases and is read in frame from base 1. In the germline V gene, CDR1 corresponds to MGHRA and CDR2 to YSYEKL. The V end loses 4 bases and the J end loses 7 bases, and a stretch of 19 bases separates them. Peripheral blood CD8+ and CD4+ T cells from healthy donors, Susac syndrome patients and multiple sclerosis patients were profiled using high-throughput TCR beta sequencing. Susac syndrome patients met recently defined diagnostic criteria for definite or probable disease. Bulk CD8+ and CD4+ T cells were purified magnetically by negative isolation, whereas CD8+ TEMRA cells were enriched by FACS. Blood was drawn into EDTA tubes, processed within 24 hours, and PBMCs were isolated by density gradient centrifugation. PBMCs intended for TCR sequencing were cryopreserved in liquid nitrogen and were subsequently thawed in a 37 degrees C water bath. Purity of sorted or isolated CD4+, CD8+ and CD8+ TEMRA cells was at least 90%.

Remarks on this clonotype: What this receptor recognizes is not known. No base qualities exist here, and no much larger clone lies one base off it.

RNA was extracted using the RNeasy kit, and roughly 0.5 to 1 microgram was reverse transcribed with random hexamers. TCR beta CDR3 regions were amplified with the immunoSEQ multiplex PCR assay covering 54 Vbeta and 13 Jbeta segments. PCR amplification bias was corrected by using a synthetic template baseline for primer optimization and computational correction. On the study's bioinformatics: Reads were annotated to V, D and J genes according to IMGT and were analyzed with immunoSEQ Analyzer, with only productive sequences retained. To calculate clonality, Shannon entropy was normalized by log2 of the number of productive unique sequences and then subtracted from one. For each patient and control, public and private clones were evaluated within the 100 most prevalent clones. Clones were defined as Susac-specific when absent from the healthy and MS cohorts, from about 970 published viral clones and from other ImmuneACCESS disease sequences. TCRdb handled the public reads itself, with Q25 trimming in fastp and clone calling in MiXCR, and kept productive beta chains. A single entry per CDR3 protein holds the most common genes and DNA from its merged rows. The authors' filters were not applied to this entry. The sample table lists 130,000 to 150,000 distinct CDR3 sequences, approximately 96% of them with a count of one. Around 0.08% of the sample is held by the ten biggest clonotypes.

This chain joins TRBV4-1 to TRBJ1-1; possibly the D gene is TRBD1, per 5 matching bases. This receptor was identified in a human donor with Susac syndrome. Sequenced: CD4+ T cells from PBMCs. At the DNA level, the sequence is TGCGCCAGCAGCCCCATCGACAGACAAAGCGGTGAAGCTTTCTTT. Its protein product is CASSPIDRQSGEAFF.